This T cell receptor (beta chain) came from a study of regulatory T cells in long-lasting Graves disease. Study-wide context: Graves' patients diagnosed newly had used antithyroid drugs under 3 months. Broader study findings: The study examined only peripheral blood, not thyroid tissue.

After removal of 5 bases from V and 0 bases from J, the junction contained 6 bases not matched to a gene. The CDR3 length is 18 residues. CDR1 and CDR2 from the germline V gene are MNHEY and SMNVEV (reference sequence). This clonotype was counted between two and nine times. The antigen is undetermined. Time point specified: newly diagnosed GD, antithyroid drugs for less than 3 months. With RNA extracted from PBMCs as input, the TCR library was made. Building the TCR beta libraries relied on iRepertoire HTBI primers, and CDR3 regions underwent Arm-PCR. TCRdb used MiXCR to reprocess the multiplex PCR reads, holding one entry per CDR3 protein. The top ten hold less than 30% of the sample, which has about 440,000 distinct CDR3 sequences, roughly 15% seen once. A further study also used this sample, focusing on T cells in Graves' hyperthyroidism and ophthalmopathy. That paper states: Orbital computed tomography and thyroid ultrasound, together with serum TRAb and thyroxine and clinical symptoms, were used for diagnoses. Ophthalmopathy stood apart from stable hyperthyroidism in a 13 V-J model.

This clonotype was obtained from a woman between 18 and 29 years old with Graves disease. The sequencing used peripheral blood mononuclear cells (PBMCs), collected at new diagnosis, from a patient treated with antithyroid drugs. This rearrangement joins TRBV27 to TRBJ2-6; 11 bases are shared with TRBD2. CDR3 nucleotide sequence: TGTGCCAGCAGTCCGGAGACTAGCGGGAACTCTGGGGCCAACGTCCTGACTTTC. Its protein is CASSPETSGNSGANVLTF.